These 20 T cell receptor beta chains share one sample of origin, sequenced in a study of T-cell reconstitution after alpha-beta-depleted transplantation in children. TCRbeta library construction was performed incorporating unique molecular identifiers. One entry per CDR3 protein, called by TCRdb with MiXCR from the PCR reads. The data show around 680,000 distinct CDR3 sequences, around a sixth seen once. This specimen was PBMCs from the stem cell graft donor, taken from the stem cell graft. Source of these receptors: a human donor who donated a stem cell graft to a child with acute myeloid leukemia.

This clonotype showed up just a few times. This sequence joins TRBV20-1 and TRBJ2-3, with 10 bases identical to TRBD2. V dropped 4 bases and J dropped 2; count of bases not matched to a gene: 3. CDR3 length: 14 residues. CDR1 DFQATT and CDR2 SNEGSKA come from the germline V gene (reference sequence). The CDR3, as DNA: TGCAGTGCTAACCTAGCGGGGGCCACAGATACGCAGTATTTT. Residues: CSANLAGATDTQYF.

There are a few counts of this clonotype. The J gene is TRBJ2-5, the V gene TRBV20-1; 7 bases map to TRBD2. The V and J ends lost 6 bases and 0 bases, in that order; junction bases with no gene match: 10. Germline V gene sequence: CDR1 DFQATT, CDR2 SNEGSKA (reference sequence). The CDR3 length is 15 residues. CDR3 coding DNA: TGCAGTGCCCCCCCAGCGGGATCCTACCAAGAGACCCAGTACTTC. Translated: CSAPPAGSYQETQYF.

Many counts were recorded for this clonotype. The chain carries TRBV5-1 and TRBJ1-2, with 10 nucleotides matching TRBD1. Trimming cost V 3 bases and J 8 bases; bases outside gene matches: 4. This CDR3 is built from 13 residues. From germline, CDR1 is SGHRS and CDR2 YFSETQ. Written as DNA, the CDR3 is TGCGCCAGCAGCTCCGGGACAGGGGACGGCTACACCTTC. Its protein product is CASSSGTGDGYTF.

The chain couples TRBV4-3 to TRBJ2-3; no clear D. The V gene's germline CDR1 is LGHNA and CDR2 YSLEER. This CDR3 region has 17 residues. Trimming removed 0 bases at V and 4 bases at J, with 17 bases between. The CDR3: CASSQDRITRSADTQYF. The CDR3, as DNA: TGCGCCAGCAGCCAAGATCGTATTACGAGATCCGCAGATACGCAGTATTTT.

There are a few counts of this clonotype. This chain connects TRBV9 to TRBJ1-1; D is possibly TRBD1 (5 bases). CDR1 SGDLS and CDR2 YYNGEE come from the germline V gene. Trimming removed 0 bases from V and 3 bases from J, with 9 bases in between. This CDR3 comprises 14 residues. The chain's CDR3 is CASSVEDRDTEAFF. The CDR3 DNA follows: TGTGCCAGCAGCGTAGAAGACAGAGACACTGAAGCTTTCTTT.

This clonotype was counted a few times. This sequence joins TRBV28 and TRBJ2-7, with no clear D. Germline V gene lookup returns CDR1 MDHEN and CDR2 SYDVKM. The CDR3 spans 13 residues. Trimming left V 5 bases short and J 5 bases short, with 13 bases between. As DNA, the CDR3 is TGTGCCAGCAGTCCTCCCTCTGAGGACGAGCAGTACGTC. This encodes CASSPPSEDEQYV.

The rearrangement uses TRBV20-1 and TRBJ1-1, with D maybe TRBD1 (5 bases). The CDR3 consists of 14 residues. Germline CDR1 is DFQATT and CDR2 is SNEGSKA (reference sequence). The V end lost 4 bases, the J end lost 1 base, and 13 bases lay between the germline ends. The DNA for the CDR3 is TGCAGTGCTAATCAGGGAATGGGGAACACTGAAGCTTTCTTT. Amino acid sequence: CSANQGMGNTEAFF.

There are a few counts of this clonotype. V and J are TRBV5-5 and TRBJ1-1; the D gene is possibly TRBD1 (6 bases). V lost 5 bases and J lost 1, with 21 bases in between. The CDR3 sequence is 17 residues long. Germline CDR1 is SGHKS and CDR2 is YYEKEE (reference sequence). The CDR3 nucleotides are TGTGCCAGCAGTACCGAACTTGGGGGACACTCGAACACTGAAGCTTTCTTT. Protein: CASSTELGGHSNTEAFF. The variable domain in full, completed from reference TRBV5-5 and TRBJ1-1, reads DAGVTQSPTHLIKTRGQQVTLRCSPISGHKSVSWYQQVLGQGPQFIFQYYEKEERGRGNFPDRFSARQFPNYSSELNVNALLLGDSALYLCASSTELGGHSNTEAFFGQGTRLTVV.

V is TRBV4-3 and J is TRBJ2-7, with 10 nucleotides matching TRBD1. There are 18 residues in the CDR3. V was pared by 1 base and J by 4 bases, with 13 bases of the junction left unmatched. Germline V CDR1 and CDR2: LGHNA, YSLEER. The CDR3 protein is CASSQAPLGTGEVYEQYF. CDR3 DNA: TGCGCCAGCAGCCAAGCGCCCCTCGGGACAGGGGAAGTATACGAGCAGTACTTC.

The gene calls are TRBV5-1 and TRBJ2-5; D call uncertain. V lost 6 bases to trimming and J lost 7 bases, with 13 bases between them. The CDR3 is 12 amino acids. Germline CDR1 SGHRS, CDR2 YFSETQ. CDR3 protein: CASTTPKGTQYF. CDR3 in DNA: TGCGCCAGCACGACTCCTAAGGGGACCCAGTACTTC.

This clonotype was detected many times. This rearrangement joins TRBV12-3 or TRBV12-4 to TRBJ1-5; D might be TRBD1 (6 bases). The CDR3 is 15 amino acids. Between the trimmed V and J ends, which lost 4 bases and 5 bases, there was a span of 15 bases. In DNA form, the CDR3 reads TGTGCCAGCAGTTCCTCACAGGGTTTAGATCAGCCCCAGCATTTT. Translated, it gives CASSSSQGLDQPQHF.

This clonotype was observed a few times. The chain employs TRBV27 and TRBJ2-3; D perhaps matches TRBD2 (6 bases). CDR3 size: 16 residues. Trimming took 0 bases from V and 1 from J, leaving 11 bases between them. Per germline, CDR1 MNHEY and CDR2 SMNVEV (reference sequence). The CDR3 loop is CASSLSWGVGTDTQYF. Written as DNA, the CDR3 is TGTGCCAGCAGTTTATCGTGGGGGGTGGGCACAGATACGCAGTATTTT.

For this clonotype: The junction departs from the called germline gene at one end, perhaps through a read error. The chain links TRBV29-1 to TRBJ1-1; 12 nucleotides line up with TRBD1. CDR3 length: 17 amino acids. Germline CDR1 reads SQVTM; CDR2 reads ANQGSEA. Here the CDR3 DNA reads TGCAGCGTTGGGGGACAGGGGGCAGGGGGGCAAGTCACTGACGCTTTCTTT. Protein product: CSVGGQGAGGQVTDAFF.

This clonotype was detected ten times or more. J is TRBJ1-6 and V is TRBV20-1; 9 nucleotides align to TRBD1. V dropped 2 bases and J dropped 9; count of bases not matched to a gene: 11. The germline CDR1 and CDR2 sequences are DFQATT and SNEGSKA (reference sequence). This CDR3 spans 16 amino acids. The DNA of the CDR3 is TGCAGTGCTAGAAACCGGGACAGGGTGGGGTTTTCACCCCTCCACTTT. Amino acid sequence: CSARNRDRVGFSPLHF.

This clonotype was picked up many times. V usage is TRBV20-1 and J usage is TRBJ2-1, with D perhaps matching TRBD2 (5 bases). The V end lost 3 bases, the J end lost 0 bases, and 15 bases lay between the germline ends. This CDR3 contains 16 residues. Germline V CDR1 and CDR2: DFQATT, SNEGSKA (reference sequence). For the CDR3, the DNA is TGCAGTGCTAGCCGAGCCCGGGGAACCTCCTACAATGAGCAGTTCTTC. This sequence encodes CSASRARGTSYNEQFF.

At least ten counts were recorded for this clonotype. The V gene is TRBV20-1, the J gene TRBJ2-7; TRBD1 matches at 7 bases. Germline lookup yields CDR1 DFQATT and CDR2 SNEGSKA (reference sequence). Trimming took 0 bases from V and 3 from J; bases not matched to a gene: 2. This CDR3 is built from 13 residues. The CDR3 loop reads CSARDRQGYEQYF. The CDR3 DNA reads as TGCAGTGCTAGAGATCGACAGGGCTACGAGCAGTACTTC.

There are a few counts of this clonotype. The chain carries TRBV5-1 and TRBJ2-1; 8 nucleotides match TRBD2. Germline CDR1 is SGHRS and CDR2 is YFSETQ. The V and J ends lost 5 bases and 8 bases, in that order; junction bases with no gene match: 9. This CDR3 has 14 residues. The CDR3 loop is CASRGGTSRDEQFF. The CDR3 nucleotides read TGCGCCAGCAGGGGAGGGACTAGTAGGGATGAGCAGTTCTTC.

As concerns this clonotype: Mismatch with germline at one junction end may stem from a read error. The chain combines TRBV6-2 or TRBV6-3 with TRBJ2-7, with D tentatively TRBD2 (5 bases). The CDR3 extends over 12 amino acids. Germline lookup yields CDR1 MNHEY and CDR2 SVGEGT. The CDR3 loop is CASREFSYEQDF. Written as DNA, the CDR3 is TGTGCCAGTAGGGAGTTTTCCTACGAGCAGGACTTC.

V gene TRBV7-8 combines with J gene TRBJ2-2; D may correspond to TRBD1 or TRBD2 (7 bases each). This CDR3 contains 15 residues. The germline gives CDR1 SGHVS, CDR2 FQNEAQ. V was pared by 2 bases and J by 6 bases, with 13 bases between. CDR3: CASSLNRGGAGELFF. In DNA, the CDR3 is TGTGCCAGCAGCTTAAACAGGGGAGGGGCCGGGGAGCTGTTTTTT.

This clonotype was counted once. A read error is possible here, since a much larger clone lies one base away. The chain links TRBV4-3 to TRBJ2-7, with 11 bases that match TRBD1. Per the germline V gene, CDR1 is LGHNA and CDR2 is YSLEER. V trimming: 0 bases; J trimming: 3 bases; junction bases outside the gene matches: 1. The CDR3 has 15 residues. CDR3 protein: CASSQEGTGGYEQYF. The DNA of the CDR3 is TGCGCCAGCAGCCAAGAGGGGACAGGGGGCTACGAGCAGTACTTC.